These 15 T cell receptor beta chains share one sample of origin, sequenced in a study of CXCR3-negative and CXCR3-positive naive CD8 T cells. Overall study findings and caveats: More hydrophobic TRB CDR3s occurred in CXCR3-positive than in CXCR3-negative naive cells.

The antigens for these receptors are not known. In preparing the TRB cDNA libraries, 5' RACE with UMI labels was used. TCRdb derives one entry per CDR3 protein from the 5' RACE reads, leaving out DNA. Its clone listing holds some 120,000 distinct CDR3 sequences. The material sequenced was naive CXCR3+ CD8+ T cells from blood. Subset in this sample: CD45RO-CCR7+CD27+CD95- naive CD8+ T cells expressing CXCR3 (TNR3+). The receptor source for this set is a human donor in good health. Some clones in this sample may be carry-over from other donors' samples.

The genes are TRBV20-1 and TRBJ1-1. The CDR3 is 16 amino acids. The V gene's germline CDR1 is DFQATT and CDR2 SNEGSKA (reference sequence). CDR3 loop: CSARDKKGLLNTEAFF.

This chain connects TRBV28 to TRBJ2-7. The CDR3 extends over 13 amino acids. Germline V gene data show CDR1 as MDHEN and CDR2 as SYDVKM. CDR3 protein: CASQLPRSYEQYF. Complete variable domain (other parts from reference TRBV28 and TRBJ2-7): DVKVTQSSRYLVKRTGEKVFLECVQDMDHENMFWYRQDPGLGLRLIYFSYDVKMKEKGDIPEGYSVSREKKERFSLILESASTNQTSMYLCASQLPRSYEQYFGPGTRLTVT.

The chain has TRBV27 and TRBJ1-1; there is no DNA to check the TCRdb D call of TRBD1. Germline values: CDR1 MNHEY, CDR2 SMNVEV (reference sequence). CDR3 length: 14 amino acids. CDR3 region: CASHLPGGNTEAFF.

The V call is TRBV3-1, the J call TRBJ2-1; TCRdb indicates TRBD1, and absent DNA this call remains unverified. The germline CDR1 and CDR2 sequences are LGHDT and YNNKEL (reference sequence). This CDR3 region has 17 residues. The CDR3 loop reads CASSQAGTLQIYNEQFF.

J is TRBJ2-7 and V is TRBV20-1. This CDR3 spans 14 amino acids. In germline, CDR1 is DFQATT, CDR2 SNEGSKA (reference sequence). The CDR3 loop reads CSARDHGSTYEQYF.

This chain connects TRBV29-1 to TRBJ1-6; TCRdb names TRBD1, which stays unverified in the absence of DNA. This CDR3 has 13 residues. CDR1 SQVTM and CDR2 ANQGSEA come from the germline V gene. The CDR3: CSVVWPGRVALHF.

The V call is TRBV12-3 or TRBV12-4, the J call TRBJ2-7; TCRdb gives TRBD1 as the D gene, but with no DNA this cannot be confirmed. This CDR3 comprises 12 residues. The CDR3 protein is CASSSAGEEQYF.

The chain joins TRBV27 to TRBJ1-5; TCRdb picks TRBD1, but there is no DNA to check that call. The CDR3 totals 15 residues. Germline assignment: CDR1 MNHEY and CDR2 SMNVEV (reference sequence). This CDR3 reads CASRVQGAGYQPQHF.

V and J are TRBV7-9 and TRBJ2-1; TCRdb proposes TRBD1, but this gene call is untestable without DNA. The CDR3 runs to 17 residues. Germline CDR1 and CDR2: SEHNR and FQNEAQ (reference sequence). The CDR3 is CASSLEAAGVSYNEQFF.

The J gene is TRBJ2-2, the V gene TRBV6-6. CDR1 and CDR2 from the germline V gene are MNHNY and SVGAGI (reference sequence). The CDR3 length is 15 residues. CDR3 sequence reads: CASSPPGSNTGELFF.

This chain joins TRBV7-9 and TRBJ2-7; the D gene TCRdb calls, TRBD1, cannot be checked with no DNA. Germline V CDR1 and CDR2: SEHNR, FQNEAQ (reference sequence). There are 14 residues in the CDR3. CDR3 loop: CASSLAGGAIEQYF.

The chain is built from TRBV29-1 and TRBJ2-7; TCRdb lists TRBD2, though no DNA is available to test this call. Looked up from germline, CDR1 is SQVTM and CDR2 is ANQGSEA. This CDR3 spans 15 amino acids. The CDR3 sequence is CSVELAGRNLYEQYF.

The V call is TRBV6-2 or TRBV6-3, the J call TRBJ1-1; the D call from TCRdb, TRBD1, cannot be confirmed without DNA. The CDR3 extends over 14 amino acids. Germline loops: CDR1 MNHEY, CDR2 SVGEGT. The CDR3 sequence: CASRRDRANTEAFF.

V and J are TRBV27 and TRBJ1-2. CDR1 and CDR2 from the germline V gene are MNHEY and SMNVEV (reference sequence). The CDR3 runs to 16 residues. CDR3 sequence: CASTNLTRTGAYGYTF.

The chain uses TRBV5-6 and TRBJ2-1. Germline CDR1 reads SGHDT; CDR2 reads YYEEEE. This CDR3 is 14 amino acids long. The CDR3 here is CASGDGSSYNEQFF. The full variable domain, with the rest looked up from reference TRBV5-6 and TRBJ2-1, is DAGVTQSPTHLIKTRGQQVTLRCSPKSGHDTVSWYQQALGQGPQFIFQYYEEEERQRGNFPDRFSGHQFPNYSSELNVNALLLGDSALYLCASGDGSSYNEQFFGPGTRLTVL.